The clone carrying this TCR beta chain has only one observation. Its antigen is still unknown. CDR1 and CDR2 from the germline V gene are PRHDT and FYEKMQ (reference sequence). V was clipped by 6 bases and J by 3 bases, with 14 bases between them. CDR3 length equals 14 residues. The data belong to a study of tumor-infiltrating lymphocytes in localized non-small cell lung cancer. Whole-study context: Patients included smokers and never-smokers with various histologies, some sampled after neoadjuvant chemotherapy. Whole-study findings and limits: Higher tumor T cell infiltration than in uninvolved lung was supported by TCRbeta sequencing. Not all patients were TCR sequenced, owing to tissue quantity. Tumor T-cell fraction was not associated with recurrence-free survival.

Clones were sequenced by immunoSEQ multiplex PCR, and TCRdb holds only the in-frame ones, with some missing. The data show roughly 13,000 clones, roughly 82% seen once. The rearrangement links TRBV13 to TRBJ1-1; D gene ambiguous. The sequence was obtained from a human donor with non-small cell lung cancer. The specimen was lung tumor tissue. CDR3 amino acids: CASSLSLGDTEAFF. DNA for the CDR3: TGTGCCAGCAGTTTATCGCTCGGGGACACTGAAGCTTTCTTT.